One and the same sample provided the 6 T cell receptor beta chains below, sequenced in a study of blood T cell repertoires in COVID-19. Method: immunoSEQ multiplex PCR; TCRdb's copy keeps in-frame clones and lacks some. The sample holds about 270,000 clones, just under 90% seen once. Sample: PBMCs or T cells enriched from blood (not recorded which). These receptors were obtained from a woman aged 30 to 39 with acute COVID-19.

The chain couples TRBV5-1 to TRBJ1-1, with 8 positions matching TRBD1. This CDR3 is 15 amino acids long. V dropped 4 bases and J dropped 1; count of bases not matched to a gene: 6. Germline V lookup: CDR1 SGHRS, CDR2 YFSETQ. CDR3 sequence: CASSGRGTGNTEAFF. CDR3 DNA sequence: TGCGCCAGCAGCGGACGTGGGACAGGGAACACTGAAGCTTTCTTT.

The rearrangement joins TRBV27 to TRBJ2-3, with a weak D call TRBD1 (5 bases). V was clipped by 4 bases and J by 6 bases, with 8 bases between them. CDR1 and CDR2 (germline): MNHEY, SMNVEV (reference sequence). The CDR3 contains 12 residues. The CDR3 DNA reads as TGTGCCAGCAGTTATTCAGGGGATACGCAGTATTTT. Residues: CASSYSGDTQYF.

The rearrangement links TRBV28 to TRBJ1-1; D gene ambiguous. Germline V gene lookup returns CDR1 MDHEN and CDR2 SYDVKM. The CDR3 has 13 residues. V lost 6 bases, J lost 6 bases, and 14 bases lay in between. CDR3 sequence: CASSPGGVAEAFF. The DNA for the CDR3 is TGTGCCAGCAGCCCTGGCGGGGTCGCTGAAGCTTTCTTT.

The gene calls are TRBV4-1 and TRBJ2-1, with 8 positions matching TRBD2. This CDR3 has 16 residues. The germline CDR1 and CDR2 sequences are MGHRA and YSYEKL. V trimming: 0 bases; J trimming: 5 bases; junction bases outside the gene matches: 6. CDR3 nucleotide sequence: TGCGCCAGCAGCCAAGAACGCGGGAGGCCCCACAATGAGCAGTTCTTC. This sequence encodes CASSQERGRPHNEQFF.

The chain recombines TRBV19 with TRBJ1-1; 12 bases are shared with TRBD1. Germline V gene lookup returns CDR1 LNHDA and CDR2 SQIVND (reference sequence). The CDR3 extends over 19 amino acids. With 6 bases clipped from V and 6 bases from J, the junction kept 20 bases outside the gene matches. The CDR3 DNA reads TGTGCCAGTAGCCGGCTGCCCGGGACAGGGGGCGCGAGTCGAGCTGAAGCTTTCTTT. Protein product: CASSRLPGTGGASRAEAFF.

This clone was seen a handful of times. The rearrangement links TRBV6-5 to TRBJ1-4, with 7 bases matching TRBD1. Germline V gene sequence: CDR1 MNHEY, CDR2 SVGAGI. The V segment lost 6 bases and the J segment 8 bases; nucleotides outside the gene matches: 12. CDR3 length equals 15 residues. DNA for the CDR3: TGTGCCAGCAGGGAGACAGGGTCCCAAGGGGAAAAACTGTTTTTT. This translates into CASRETGSQGEKLFF.